The T cell receptor beta chain described here comes from a study of cytomegalovirus exposure and HLA in healthy donors. Findings and caveats of the study: For presence/absence analyses, sequencing depth was assumed to be roughly uniform across donors.

A note on this clone: The antigen is undetermined.

60 Vbeta and 13 Jbeta primers were used in PCR. Repertoires were generated with immunoSEQ multiplex PCR, while TCRdb's copy carries only in-frame clones and drops some. The repertoire has some 130,000 clones, approximately 85% of them found once; the top ten carry over 6.5%. Donors consisted of healthy bone marrow donors. The V and J ends lost 4 bases and 6 bases, in that order; junction bases with no gene match: 5. Germline V CDR1 and CDR2: SGDLS, YYNGEE. CDR3 size: 14 residues. The receptor was derived from a woman aged 25 to 39 in good health and CMV-seropositive. The chain combines TRBV9 with TRBJ2-3; TRBD2 matches at 10 bases. Sequenced input: PBMCs. This CDR3 reads CASSPMTSGDTQYF. The DNA of the CDR3 is TGTGCCAGCAGCCCCATGACTAGCGGGGATACGCAGTATTTT.